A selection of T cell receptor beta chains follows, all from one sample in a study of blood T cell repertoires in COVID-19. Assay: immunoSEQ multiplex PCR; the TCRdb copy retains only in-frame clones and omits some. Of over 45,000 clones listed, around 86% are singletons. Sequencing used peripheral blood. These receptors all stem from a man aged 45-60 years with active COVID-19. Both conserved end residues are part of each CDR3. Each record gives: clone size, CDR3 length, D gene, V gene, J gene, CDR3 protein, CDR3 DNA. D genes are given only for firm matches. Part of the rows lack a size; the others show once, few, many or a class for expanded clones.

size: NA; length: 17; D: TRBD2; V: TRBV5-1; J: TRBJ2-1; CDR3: CASSPGLAGDSYNEQFF; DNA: TGCGCCAGCAGCCCCGGCCTAGCGGGAGATAGCTACAATGAGCAGTTCTTC
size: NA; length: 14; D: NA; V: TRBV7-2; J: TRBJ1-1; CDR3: CASSLFSGNTEAFF; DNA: TGTGCCAGCAGCTTATTTTCAGGGAACACTGAAGCTTTCTTT
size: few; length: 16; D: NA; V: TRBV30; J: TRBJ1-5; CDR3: CAWSTRTSYSNQPQHF; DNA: TGTGCCTGGAGCACTCGAACGAGTTATAGCAATCAGCCCCAGCATTTT
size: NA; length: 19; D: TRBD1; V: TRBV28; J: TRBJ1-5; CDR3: CASYAPEGQGPYSNQPQHF; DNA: TGTGCCAGCTACGCTCCAGAGGGACAGGGACCTTATAGCAATCAGCCCCAGCATTTT
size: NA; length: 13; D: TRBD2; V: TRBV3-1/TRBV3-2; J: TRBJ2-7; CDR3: CASSPTLAGEQYF; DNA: TGTGCCAGCAGCCCGACCTTAGCGGGCGAGCAGTACTTC
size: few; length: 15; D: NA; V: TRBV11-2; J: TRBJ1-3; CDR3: CASSLGQSSGNTIYF; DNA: TGTGCCAGCAGCTTAGGACAGAGCTCTGGAAACACCATATATTTT
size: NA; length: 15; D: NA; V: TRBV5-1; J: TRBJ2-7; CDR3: CASSSQGGSPGEQYF; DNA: TGCGCCAGCAGCTCCCAGGGGGGCTCTCCTGGGGAGCAGTACTTC
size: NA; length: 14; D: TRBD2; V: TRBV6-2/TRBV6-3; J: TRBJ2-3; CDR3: CASSTTSGTDTQYF; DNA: TGTGCCAGCAGTACGACTAGCGGCACAGATACGCAGTATTTT
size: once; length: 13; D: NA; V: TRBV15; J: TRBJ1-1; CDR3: CATAGRVNTEAFF; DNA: TGTGCCACCGCAGGGAGGGTGAACACTGAAGCTTTCTTT
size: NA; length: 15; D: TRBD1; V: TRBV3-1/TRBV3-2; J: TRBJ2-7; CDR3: CASSQGTGGPYEQYF; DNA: TGTGCCAGCAGCCAAGGGACAGGTGGTCCCTACGAGCAGTACTTC
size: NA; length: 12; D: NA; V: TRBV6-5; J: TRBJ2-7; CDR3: CASRPPRGEQYF; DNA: TGTGCCAGCAGGCCCCCTCGAGGAGAGCAGTACTTC
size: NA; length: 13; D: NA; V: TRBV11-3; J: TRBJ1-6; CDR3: CASSLGGNSPLHF; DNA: TGTGCCAGCAGCTTAGGCGGGAATTCACCCCTCCACTTT
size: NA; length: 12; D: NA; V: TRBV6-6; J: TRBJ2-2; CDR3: CASSYVAGELFF; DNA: TGTGCCAGCAGTTACGTCGCCGGGGAGCTGTTTTTT
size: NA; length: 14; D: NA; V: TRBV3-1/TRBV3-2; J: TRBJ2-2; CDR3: CASSLPGVPGELFF; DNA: TGTGCCAGCAGCCTACCGGGGGTACCCGGGGAGCTGTTTTTT
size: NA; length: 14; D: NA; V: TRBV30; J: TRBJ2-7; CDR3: CAWTRRDLPYEQYF; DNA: TGTGCCTGGACACGGCGGGACTTACCCTACGAGCAGTACTTC
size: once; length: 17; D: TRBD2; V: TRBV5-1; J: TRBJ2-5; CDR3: CASSLVAAGGLGETQYF; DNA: TGCGCCAGCAGCTTGGTTGCAGCGGGAGGGCTAGGGGAGACCCAGTACTTC
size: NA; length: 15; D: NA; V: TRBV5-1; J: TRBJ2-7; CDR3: CASSSGLPSDREQYF; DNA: TGCGCCAGCAGCTCGGGACTGCCTTCCGACCGGGAGCAGTACTTC
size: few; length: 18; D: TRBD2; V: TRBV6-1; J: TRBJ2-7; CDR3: CASSEVAPLAGDGYEQYF; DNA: TGTGCCAGCAGTGAAGTGGCCCCACTAGCGGGAGACGGTTACGAGCAGTACTTC
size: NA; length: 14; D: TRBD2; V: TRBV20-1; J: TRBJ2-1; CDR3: CSASQTSGHNEQFF; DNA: TGCAGTGCTAGTCAGACTAGCGGCCACAATGAGCAGTTCTTC
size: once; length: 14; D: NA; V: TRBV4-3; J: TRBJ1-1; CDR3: CASSQEGGTTEAFF; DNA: TGCGCCAGCAGCCAAGAGGGGGGGACCACTGAAGCTTTCTTT
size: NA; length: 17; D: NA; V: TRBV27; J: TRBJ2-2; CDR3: CASSSAWIAVHTGELFF; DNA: TGTGCCAGCAGTTCGGCTTGGATAGCGGTCCACACCGGGGAGCTGTTTTTT
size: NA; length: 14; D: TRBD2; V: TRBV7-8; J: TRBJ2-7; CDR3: CASSSVSSGGEQYF; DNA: TGTGCCAGCAGCTCGGTCTCTAGCGGAGGCGAGCAGTACTTC
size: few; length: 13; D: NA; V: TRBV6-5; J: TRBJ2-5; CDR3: CASSYRTEETQYF; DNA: TGTGCCAGCAGTTACCGGACAGAAGAGACCCAGTACTTC
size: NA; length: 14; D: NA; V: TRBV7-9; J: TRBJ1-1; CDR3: CASSFYREGTEAFF; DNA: TGTGCCAGCAGCTTTTACAGGGAGGGCACTGAAGCTTTCTTT
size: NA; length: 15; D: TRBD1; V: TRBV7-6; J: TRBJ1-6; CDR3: CASSSGGQGFSPLHF; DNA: TGTGCCAGCAGCTCGGGTGGACAGGGCTTTTCACCCCTCCACTTT
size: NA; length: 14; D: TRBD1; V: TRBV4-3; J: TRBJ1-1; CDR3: CASSQTGGNTEAFF; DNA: TGCGCCAGCAGCCAGACAGGGGGGAACACTGAAGCTTTCTTT
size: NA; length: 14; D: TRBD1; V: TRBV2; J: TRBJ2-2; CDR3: CASGGQGDTGELFF; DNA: TGTGCCAGCGGGGGACAGGGAGACACCGGGGAGCTGTTTTTT
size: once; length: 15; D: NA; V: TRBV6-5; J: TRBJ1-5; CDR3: CASSYLWQKNQPQHF; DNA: TGTGCCAGCAGTTACTTATGGCAGAAAAATCAGCCCCAGCATTTT
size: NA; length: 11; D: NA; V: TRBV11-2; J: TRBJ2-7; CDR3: CASSAYYEQYF; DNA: TGTGCCAGCAGCGCCTACTACGAGCAGTACTTC
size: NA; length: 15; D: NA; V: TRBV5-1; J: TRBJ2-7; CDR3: CASSLVGAGSYEQYF; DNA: TGCGCCAGCAGCTTGGTTGGGGCAGGCTCCTACGAGCAGTACTTC
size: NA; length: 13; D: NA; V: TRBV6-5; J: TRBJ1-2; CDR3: CASSLGQSYGYTF; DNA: TGTGCCAGCAGCTTGGGGCAGAGCTATGGCTACACCTTC
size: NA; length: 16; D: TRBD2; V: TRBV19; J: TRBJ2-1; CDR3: CASTPSGANRAHEQFF; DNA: TGTGCCAGTACCCCTAGCGGGGCAAATCGGGCCCATGAGCAGTTCTTC
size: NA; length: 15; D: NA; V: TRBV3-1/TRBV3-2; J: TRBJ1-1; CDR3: CASSPTPGYGAEAFF; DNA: TGTGCCAGCAGCCCGACCCCAGGGTATGGAGCTGAAGCTTTCTTT
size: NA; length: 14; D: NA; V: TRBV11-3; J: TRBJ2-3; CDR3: CASSLGGEPGTQYF; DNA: TGTGCCAGCAGCTTGGGCGGGGAGCCTGGTACGCAGTATTTT
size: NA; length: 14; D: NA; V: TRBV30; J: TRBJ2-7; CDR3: CAWKVNGEHYEQYF; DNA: TGTGCCTGGAAAGTAAACGGGGAACACTACGAGCAGTACTTC
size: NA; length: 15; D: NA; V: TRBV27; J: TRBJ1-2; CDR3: CASSPYRDWPYGYTF; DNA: TGTGCCAGCAGTCCATACCGGGACTGGCCATATGGCTACACCTTC
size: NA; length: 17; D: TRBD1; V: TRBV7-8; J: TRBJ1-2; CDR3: CASSLATRQGGSYGYTF; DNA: TGTGCCAGCAGCTTAGCAACACGACAGGGGGGATCTTATGGCTACACCTTC
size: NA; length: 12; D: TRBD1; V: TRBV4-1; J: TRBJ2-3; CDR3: CASSPTGWTQYF; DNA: TGCGCCAGCAGCCCGACAGGGTGGACGCAGTATTTT
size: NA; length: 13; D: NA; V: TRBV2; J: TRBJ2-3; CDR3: CASSGQGTDTQYF; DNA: TGTGCCAGCAGCGGTCAGGGCACAGATACGCAGTATTTT
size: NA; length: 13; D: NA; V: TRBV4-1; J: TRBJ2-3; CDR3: CASSQVESDTQYF; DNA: TGCGCCAGCAGCCAAGTTGAGTCGGATACGCAGTATTTT
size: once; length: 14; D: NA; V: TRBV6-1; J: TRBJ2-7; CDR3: CASSPRGSEAEQYF; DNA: TGTGCCAGCAGTCCCAGAGGCTCCGAGGCCGAGCAGTACTTC
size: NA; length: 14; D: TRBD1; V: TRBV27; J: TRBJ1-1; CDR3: CASSKTGMNTEAFF; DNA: TGTGCCAGCAGTAAGACAGGGATGAACACTGAAGCTTTCTTT
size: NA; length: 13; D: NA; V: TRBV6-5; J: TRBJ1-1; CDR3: CASSYGGNTEAFF; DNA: TGTGCCAGCAGTTACGGTGGCAACACTGAAGCTTTCTTT
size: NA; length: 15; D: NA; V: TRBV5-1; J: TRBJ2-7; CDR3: CASSLVGAARYEQYF; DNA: TGCGCCAGCAGCTTGGTTGGGGCCGCCAGATACGAGCAGTACTTC
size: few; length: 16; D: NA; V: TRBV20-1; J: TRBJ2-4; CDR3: CSASDQGVLAKNIQYF; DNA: TGCAGTGCTAGTGACCAGGGTGTCCTAGCCAAAAACATTCAGTACTTC
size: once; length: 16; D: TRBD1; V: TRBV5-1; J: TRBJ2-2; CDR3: CASTFRGQGNTGELFF; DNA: TGCGCCAGCACCTTCCGGGGACAGGGAAACACCGGGGAGCTGTTTTTT
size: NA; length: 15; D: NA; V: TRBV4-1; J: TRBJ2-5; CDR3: CASSQGVQGWKTQYF; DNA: TGCGCCAGCAGCCAAGGGGTTCAGGGGTGGAAGACCCAGTACTTC
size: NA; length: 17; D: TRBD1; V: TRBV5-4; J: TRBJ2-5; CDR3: CASSPPRTGGIGETQYF; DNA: TGTGCCAGCAGCCCGCCCCGGACAGGGGGGATCGGAGAGACCCAGTACTTC
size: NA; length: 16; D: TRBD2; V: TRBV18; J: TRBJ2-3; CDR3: CASSPLAEPVGDTQYF; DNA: TGTGCCAGCTCACCCCTAGCGGAACCCGTGGGAGATACGCAGTATTTT
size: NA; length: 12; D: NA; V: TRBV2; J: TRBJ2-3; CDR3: CASKKGSDTQYF; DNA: TGTGCCAGCAAGAAGGGGTCAGATACGCAGTATTTT
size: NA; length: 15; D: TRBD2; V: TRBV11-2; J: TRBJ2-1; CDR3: CASSSNSGGHNEQFF; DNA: TGTGCCAGCAGCTCCAATAGCGGGGGCCACAATGAGCAGTTCTTC
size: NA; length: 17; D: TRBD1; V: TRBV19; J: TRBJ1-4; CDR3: CASADRDRGSSYEKLFF; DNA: TGTGCCAGTGCTGACCGGGACAGGGGGAGTTCATACGAAAAACTGTTTTTT
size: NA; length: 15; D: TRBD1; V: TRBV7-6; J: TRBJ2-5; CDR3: CASSLGTGELGTQYF; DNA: TGTGCCAGCAGCTTAGGGACAGGGGAATTGGGGACCCAGTACTTC
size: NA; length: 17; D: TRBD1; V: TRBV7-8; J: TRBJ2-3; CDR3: CASSSSSGRGRGDTQYF; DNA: TGTGCCAGCAGCTCGTCCTCGGGCAGGGGGCGTGGGGATACGCAGTATTTT
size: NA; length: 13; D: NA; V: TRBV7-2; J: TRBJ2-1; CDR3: CASSSQGLAEQFF; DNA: TGTGCCAGCAGCTCACAGGGATTGGCTGAGCAGTTCTTC
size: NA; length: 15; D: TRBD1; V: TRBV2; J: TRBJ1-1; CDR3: CASKRDRVSNTEAFF; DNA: TGTGCCAGCAAACGAGACAGGGTCTCGAACACTGAAGCTTTCTTT
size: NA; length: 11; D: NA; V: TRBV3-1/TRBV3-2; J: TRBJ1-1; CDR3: CASSQQGGAFF; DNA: TGTGCCAGCAGCCAACAGGGAGGAGCTTTCTTT
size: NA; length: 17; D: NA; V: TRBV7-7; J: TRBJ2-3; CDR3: CASSSLRDTVGTDTQYF; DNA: TGTGCTAGCAGCTCACTCCGGGACACGGTGGGCACAGATACGCAGTATTTT